This T cell receptor (beta chain) was retrieved from a study of cytomegalovirus exposure and HLA in healthy donors. The overall study: Earlier work reported approximately 100 million unique TCR beta sequences from 150 million to 200 million T cells.

This cohort consisted of healthy bone marrow donors. Details on this clone: Antigen unknown.

Primers included in the PCR were 60 Vbeta and 13 Jbeta primers. The repertoire was sequenced with immunoSEQ multiplex PCR; TCRdb's copy has only in-frame clones and lacks some. The table shows roughly 180,000 clones, with around 80% occurring only once. Findings and limits, study-wide: Presence/absence analyses assumed roughly uniform sequencing depth across donors, which may not hold.

The CDR3 has 15 amino acids. With V trimmed by 5 bases and J by 7 bases, 5 bases remained unmatched. The receptor comes from a woman aged 55-75 years in good health and CMV-seropositive. The sample comprised PBMCs. The chain has TRBV5-7 and TRBJ1-6; the match to TRBD1 covers 11 bases. TRBV5-7 is given ORF status, its function remaining uncertain. CDR3 loop: CASRPGTGGNSPLHF. The CDR3 bases are TGTGCCAGCAGACCAGGGACAGGGGGAAATTCACCCCTCCACTTT.